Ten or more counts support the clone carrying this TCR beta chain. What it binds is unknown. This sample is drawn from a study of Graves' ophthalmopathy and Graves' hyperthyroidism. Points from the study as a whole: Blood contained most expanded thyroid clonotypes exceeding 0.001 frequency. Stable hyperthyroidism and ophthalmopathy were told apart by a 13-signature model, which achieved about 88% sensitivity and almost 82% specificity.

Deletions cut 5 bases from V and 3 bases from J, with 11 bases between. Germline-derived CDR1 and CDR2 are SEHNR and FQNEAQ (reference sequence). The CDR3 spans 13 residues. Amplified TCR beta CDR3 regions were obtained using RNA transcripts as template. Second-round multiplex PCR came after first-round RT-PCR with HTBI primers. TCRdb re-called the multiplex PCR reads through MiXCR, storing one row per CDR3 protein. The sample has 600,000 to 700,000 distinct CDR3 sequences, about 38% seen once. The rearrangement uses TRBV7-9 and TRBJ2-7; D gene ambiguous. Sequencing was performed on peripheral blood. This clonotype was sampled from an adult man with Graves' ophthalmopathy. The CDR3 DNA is TGTGCCAGCAGCCCTGGGCATTTCTACGAGCAGTACTTC. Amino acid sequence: CASSPGHFYEQYF.